A selection of T cell receptor beta chains follows, all from one sample in a study of blood T cell repertoires in COVID-19. The data were produced by immunoSEQ multiplex PCR, yet TCRdb's version contains in-frame clones alone and is incomplete. The sample comprises tens of thousands of clones, around 83% of which are singletons, and approximately 7% rests with the top ten. The sequenced material came from peripheral blood. The receptor source for this set is a human donor in a cohort sampled during active COVID-19. CDR3s include the opening cysteine and the closing phenylalanine or tryptophan. A D gene is named only where the DNA matches it firmly. Rows give clone size only sometimes, using once, few, many, or a class for an expanded clone.

CDR3nt: TGCGCCAGCAGCTTAGGGACAGCTAATCAGCCCCAGCATTTT
CDR3aa: CASSLGTANQPQHF
abundance: -
j_gene: TRBJ1-5
d_gene: TRBD1
v_gene: TRBV5-1

CDR3nt: TGTGCCAGCAGTCAGACAGGGGGCTGGAACACCATATATTTT
CDR3aa: CASSQTGGWNTIYF
abundance: -
j_gene: TRBJ1-3
d_gene: TRBD1
v_gene: TRBV6-5

CDR3nt: TGTGCCAGCAGCGTAGCTACATGGGGACAGGGGGCTGGAAACACCATATATTTT
CDR3aa: CASSVATWGQGAGNTIYF
abundance: -
j_gene: TRBJ1-3
d_gene: TRBD1
v_gene: TRBV9

CDR3nt: TGTGCCAGCAGCTTTCAGGGGGCGGCTGAAGCTTTCTTT
CDR3aa: CASSFQGAAEAFF
abundance: -
j_gene: TRBJ1-1
d_gene: TRBD1
v_gene: TRBV5-6

CDR3nt: TGCGCCAGCAGCCCGGACAGGGGGACCCAGTACTTC
CDR3aa: CASSPDRGTQYF
abundance: -
j_gene: TRBJ2-5
d_gene: TRBD1
v_gene: TRBV5-1

CDR3nt: TGTGCCAGCAGCTTCGGTACTAGCGGCGGGGAGCTGTTTTTT
CDR3aa: CASSFGTSGGELFF
abundance: once
j_gene: TRBJ2-2
d_gene: TRBD2
v_gene: TRBV5-5

CDR3nt: TGTGCCAGCAGTTTCGGGTTTGACACTGAAGCTTTCTTT
CDR3aa: CASSFGFDTEAFF
abundance: -
j_gene: TRBJ1-1
d_gene: -
v_gene: TRBV27

CDR3nt: TGTGCCAGTACCGACAGGGACTCAGGGGCCAACGTCCTGACTTTC
CDR3aa: CASTDRDSGANVLTF
abundance: -
j_gene: TRBJ2-6
d_gene: -
v_gene: TRBV19

CDR3nt: TGTGCCAGCAGCCTGGGACAGGAGGTAGACGAGCAGTACTTC
CDR3aa: CASSLGQEVDEQYF
abundance: few
j_gene: TRBJ2-7
d_gene: TRBD1
v_gene: TRBV7-9

CDR3nt: TGTGCCAGCAGCTCCTCTAGCGGGAGCCCCCACGAGCAGTACTTC
CDR3aa: CASSSSSGSPHEQYF
abundance: -
j_gene: TRBJ2-7
d_gene: TRBD2
v_gene: TRBV5-6

CDR3nt: TGTGCCAGCAGCCCCGGGGACAGTTTCCGTCAGCCCCAGCATTTT
CDR3aa: CASSPGDSFRQPQHF
abundance: -
j_gene: TRBJ1-5
d_gene: TRBD1
v_gene: TRBV9

CDR3nt: TGTGCCAGCAATGGCCGGACAGTCACTAATGAAAAACTGTTTTTT
CDR3aa: CASNGRTVTNEKLFF
abundance: once
j_gene: TRBJ1-4
d_gene: -
v_gene: TRBV2

CDR3nt: TGTGCCAGTAGTAGCGGACAGGGAAACAATGAGCAGTTCTTC
CDR3aa: CASSSGQGNNEQFF
abundance: -
j_gene: TRBJ2-1
d_gene: TRBD1
v_gene: TRBV19

CDR3nt: TGCGCCAGCAGCCCGGACAGGGGACCCTACGAGCAGTACTTC
CDR3aa: CASSPDRGPYEQYF
abundance: -
j_gene: TRBJ2-7
d_gene: TRBD1
v_gene: TRBV4-1

CDR3nt: TGTGCCAGAAGCTTGGGACAGAATGGCTACACCTTC
CDR3aa: CARSLGQNGYTF
abundance: -
j_gene: TRBJ1-2
d_gene: -
v_gene: TRBV5-3

CDR3nt: TGTGCCAGCAGCTTAGAGGCAGGAAAAAACACTGAAGCTTTCTTT
CDR3aa: CASSLEAGKNTEAFF
abundance: -
j_gene: TRBJ1-1
d_gene: -
v_gene: TRBV11-2

CDR3nt: TGCGCCAGCAGTCAATCAGAAGGACAGGAGGGCACCGGGGAGCTGTTTTTT
CDR3aa: CASSQSEGQEGTGELFF
abundance: -
j_gene: TRBJ2-2
d_gene: -
v_gene: TRBV23-1

CDR3nt: TGTGCCAGCAGCATTAGCGGGAGCCAGCAGTACTTC
CDR3aa: CASSISGSQQYF
abundance: -
j_gene: TRBJ2-7
d_gene: TRBD2
v_gene: TRBV27

CDR3nt: TGTGCCAGCAGTTTAGACAGATATGGCTACACCTTC
CDR3aa: CASSLDRYGYTF
abundance: -
j_gene: TRBJ1-2
d_gene: -
v_gene: TRBV12-3/TRBV12-4

CDR3nt: TGTGCCAGCAGCGTTGGGGGGGACACCGGGGAGCTGTTTTTT
CDR3aa: CASSVGGDTGELFF
abundance: -
j_gene: TRBJ2-2
d_gene: TRBD2
v_gene: TRBV9

CDR3nt: TGTGCCAGCAGTTTACCCAGACAGTACCAAGAGACCCAGTACTTC
CDR3aa: CASSLPRQYQETQYF
abundance: -
j_gene: TRBJ2-5
d_gene: -
v_gene: TRBV28

CDR3nt: TGCGCCAGCAGCTTGGGAGGGTTGAACACTGAAGCTTTCTTT
CDR3aa: CASSLGGLNTEAFF
abundance: -
j_gene: TRBJ1-1
d_gene: -
v_gene: TRBV5-1

CDR3nt: TGCGCCAGCAGCTTGGGGGCAGGGGGCACAGATACGCAGTATTTT
CDR3aa: CASSLGAGGTDTQYF
abundance: -
j_gene: TRBJ2-3
d_gene: -
v_gene: TRBV5-1

CDR3nt: TGCGCCAGCAGCTATGGCATGGGCACAGATACGCAGTATTTT
CDR3aa: CASSYGMGTDTQYF
abundance: -
j_gene: TRBJ2-3
d_gene: -
v_gene: TRBV5-1

CDR3nt: TGTGCCAGCAGCGTATTAGCGGGGTACACAGATACGCAGTATTTT
CDR3aa: CASSVLAGYTDTQYF
abundance: once
j_gene: TRBJ2-3
d_gene: TRBD2
v_gene: TRBV9

CDR3nt: TGTGCCAGCAGCGCCAGTCGGGGGAACTATGGCTACACCTTC
CDR3aa: CASSASRGNYGYTF
abundance: few
j_gene: TRBJ1-2
d_gene: -
v_gene: TRBV9

CDR3nt: TGTGCCAGCAGTTTCCCCGGGACTGAGAAAGCTTTCTTT
CDR3aa: CASSFPGTEKAFF
abundance: -
j_gene: TRBJ1-1
d_gene: -
v_gene: TRBV6-5

CDR3nt: TGTGCCAGCAGCGACTGGACAGGAGAGGGCACAGATACGCAGTATTTT
CDR3aa: CASSDWTGEGTDTQYF
abundance: -
j_gene: TRBJ2-3
d_gene: TRBD1
v_gene: TRBV9

CDR3nt: TGTGCTAGCAGCTCCGGGAGGGGGTCCCTAAATGAAAAACTGTTTTTT
CDR3aa: CASSSGRGSLNEKLFF
abundance: few
j_gene: TRBJ1-4
d_gene: -
v_gene: TRBV7-7

CDR3nt: TGTGCCAGCAGCCTTACTGGGGCGCAGGGAGAAAAACTGTTTTTT
CDR3aa: CASSLTGAQGEKLFF
abundance: -
j_gene: TRBJ1-4
d_gene: -
v_gene: TRBV7-9

CDR3nt: TGCGCCAGCAGCTCGCCTACAGGGTACAATGAGCAGTTCTTC
CDR3aa: CASSSPTGYNEQFF
abundance: -
j_gene: TRBJ2-1
d_gene: -
v_gene: TRBV5-1

CDR3nt: TGTGCCAGCAGTCAGAGGACTAGCTTAGATACGCAGTATTTT
CDR3aa: CASSQRTSLDTQYF
abundance: -
j_gene: TRBJ2-3
d_gene: TRBD2
v_gene: TRBV6-5

CDR3nt: TGTGCCAGCAGCCGGCGACAGGCAGAAACTAATGAAAAACTGTTTTTT
CDR3aa: CASSRRQAETNEKLFF
abundance: -
j_gene: TRBJ1-4
d_gene: -
v_gene: TRBV7-2

CDR3nt: TGTGCCAGCAGTTTCTCCCCGAGGGGAGGGCAGGCAGATACGCAGTATTTT
CDR3aa: CASSFSPRGGQADTQYF
abundance: -
j_gene: TRBJ2-3
d_gene: TRBD2
v_gene: TRBV27

CDR3nt: TGTGCCAGCAGCTTAGGACACGGCTCCTACGAGCAGTACTTC
CDR3aa: CASSLGHGSYEQYF
abundance: -
j_gene: TRBJ2-7
d_gene: -
v_gene: TRBV5-5

CDR3nt: TGTGCCAGCTCCCGGAGGGCCTCCTACGAGCAGTACTTC
CDR3aa: CASSRRASYEQYF
abundance: once
j_gene: TRBJ2-7
d_gene: -
v_gene: TRBV6-5

CDR3nt: TGTGCCAGCAGTTACGTTAGGGGGACAGGGGTTTTCGCTGAAGCTTTCTTT
CDR3aa: CASSYVRGTGVFAEAFF
abundance: -
j_gene: TRBJ1-1
d_gene: TRBD1
v_gene: TRBV6-2/TRBV6-3

CDR3nt: TGTGCCAGCACTGAACAGGGTTTCTCCTACGAGCAGTACTTC
CDR3aa: CASTEQGFSYEQYF
abundance: -
j_gene: TRBJ2-7
d_gene: -
v_gene: TRBV2

CDR3nt: TGCGCCAGCAGCCAAAGGGGGGAGACCCAGTACTTC
CDR3aa: CASSQRGETQYF
abundance: -
j_gene: TRBJ2-5
d_gene: -
v_gene: TRBV4-1

CDR3nt: TGTGCCAGCAGCTTCGAACAGGGGGTGTACAATGAGCAGTTCTTC
CDR3aa: CASSFEQGVYNEQFF
abundance: -
j_gene: TRBJ2-1
d_gene: TRBD1
v_gene: TRBV11-1

CDR3nt: TGCGCCAGCTCCGGGGGGGGAGGCGAGACCCAGTACTTC
CDR3aa: CASSGGGGETQYF
abundance: -
j_gene: TRBJ2-5
d_gene: TRBD2
v_gene: TRBV5-1

CDR3nt: TGTGCCAGCAGCCAAACATCTGGTGCTAGCCGGGTCGACAATGAGCAGTTCTTC
CDR3aa: CASSQTSGASRVDNEQFF
abundance: -
j_gene: TRBJ2-1
d_gene: -
v_gene: TRBV4-2

CDR3nt: TGTGCCACCAGTGATTTGCGGCCAGCGGGAGGGCCCTACACCGGGGAGCTGTTTTTT
CDR3aa: CATSDLRPAGGPYTGELFF
abundance: -
j_gene: TRBJ2-2
d_gene: TRBD2
v_gene: TRBV24-1

CDR3nt: TGTGCCAGCAGCTCAGGATGGAATGAGCAGTTCTTC
CDR3aa: CASSSGWNEQFF
abundance: -
j_gene: TRBJ2-1
d_gene: -
v_gene: TRBV6-6

CDR3nt: TGTGCCAGCAGTGAAGTAGTAGCGGGAGAATGGGGGAAAACAGATACGCAGTATTTT
CDR3aa: CASSEVVAGEWGKTDTQYF
abundance: -
j_gene: TRBJ2-3
d_gene: TRBD2
v_gene: TRBV2

CDR3nt: TGTGCCAGCAGCCCAACCCCGGGACTAGCGGCAGATACGCAGTATTTT
CDR3aa: CASSPTPGLAADTQYF
abundance: once
j_gene: TRBJ2-3
d_gene: TRBD2
v_gene: TRBV7-3

CDR3nt: TGTGCCAGTAGTCCTCGCGACCAGGGGGGAACTGAAGCTTTCTTT
CDR3aa: CASSPRDQGGTEAFF
abundance: -
j_gene: TRBJ1-1
d_gene: TRBD1
v_gene: TRBV19

CDR3nt: TGTGCCAGCAGTTACTCGATGGACAGGGGCTGGGAAAAACTGTTTTTT
CDR3aa: CASSYSMDRGWEKLFF
abundance: -
j_gene: TRBJ1-4
d_gene: TRBD1
v_gene: TRBV6-5

CDR3nt: TGTGCCAGCAGCTGGACCGGGACAGGGGGCCGGGAAGATACGCAGTATTTT
CDR3aa: CASSWTGTGGREDTQYF
abundance: -
j_gene: TRBJ2-3
d_gene: TRBD1
v_gene: TRBV7-3

CDR3nt: TGCGCCAGCATGCTCACGGGGGACTCTAATGAAAAACTGTTTTTT
CDR3aa: CASMLTGDSNEKLFF
abundance: -
j_gene: TRBJ1-4
d_gene: -
v_gene: TRBV10-2

CDR3nt: TGTGCCAGCTCGCGCCCGGGACAGGGGAACACTGAAGCTTTCTTT
CDR3aa: CASSRPGQGNTEAFF
abundance: -
j_gene: TRBJ1-1
d_gene: TRBD1
v_gene: TRBV18

CDR3nt: TGTGCCAGCAGTTCGACTGCTAACTCTGGAAACACCATATATTTT
CDR3aa: CASSSTANSGNTIYF
abundance: -
j_gene: TRBJ1-3
d_gene: -
v_gene: TRBV27

CDR3nt: TGTGCCAGCAGCTCCTGGACAGGCCGGAACACTGAAGCTTTCTTT
CDR3aa: CASSSWTGRNTEAFF
abundance: -
j_gene: TRBJ1-1
d_gene: TRBD1
v_gene: TRBV13

CDR3nt: TGTGCCAGCAGTTTATCGCTGACAGGGCTTGGCGTAAATGAGCAGTTCTTC
CDR3aa: CASSLSLTGLGVNEQFF
abundance: -
j_gene: TRBJ2-1
d_gene: TRBD1
v_gene: TRBV27

CDR3nt: TGTGCCAGCAGTCCCCAGGGGAACACCGGGGAGCTGTTTTTT
CDR3aa: CASSPQGNTGELFF
abundance: -
j_gene: TRBJ2-2
d_gene: -
v_gene: TRBV27

CDR3nt: TGTGCCAGCAGTTTGTCTAGCGCGCAAGAGACCCAGTACTTC
CDR3aa: CASSLSSAQETQYF
abundance: -
j_gene: TRBJ2-5
d_gene: -
v_gene: TRBV27